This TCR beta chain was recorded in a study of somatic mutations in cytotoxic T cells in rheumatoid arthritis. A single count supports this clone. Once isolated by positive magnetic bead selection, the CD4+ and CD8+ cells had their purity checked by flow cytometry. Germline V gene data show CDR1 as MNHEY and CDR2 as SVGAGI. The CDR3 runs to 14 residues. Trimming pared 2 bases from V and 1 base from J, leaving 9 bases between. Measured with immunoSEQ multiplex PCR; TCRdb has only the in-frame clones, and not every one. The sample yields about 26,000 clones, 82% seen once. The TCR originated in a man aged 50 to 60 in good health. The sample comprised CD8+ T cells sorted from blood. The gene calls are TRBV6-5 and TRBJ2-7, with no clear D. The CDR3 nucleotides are TGTGCCAGCAGTTACAATTCAGGTTCCTACGAGCAGTACTTC. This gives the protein CASSYNSGSYEQYF.